Sequencing of this T cell receptor (beta chain) was carried out in a study of T cell changes during pregnancy in multiple sclerosis. V was trimmed by 3 bases and J by 6 bases, leaving 14 bases between them. The CDR3 loop spans 14 amino acids. Germline CDR1 reads ENHRY; CDR2 reads SYGVKD. Some clones are missing from TCRdb's copy, which holds only in-frame ones; the method was immunoSEQ multiplex PCR. The sample yields some 77,000 clones, approximately 94% seen once. This TCR derives from a female donor with multiple sclerosis, enrolled in a pregnancy study. The chain joins TRBV10-3 to TRBJ1-1; D remains unclear. Sample: CD4+ T cells from peripheral blood mononuclear cells, taken before pregnancy. CDR3 DNA: TGTGCCATCAGTGACCCGGGCGGGGTCTCTGAAGCTTTCTTT. The encoded protein is CAISDPGGVSEAFF.